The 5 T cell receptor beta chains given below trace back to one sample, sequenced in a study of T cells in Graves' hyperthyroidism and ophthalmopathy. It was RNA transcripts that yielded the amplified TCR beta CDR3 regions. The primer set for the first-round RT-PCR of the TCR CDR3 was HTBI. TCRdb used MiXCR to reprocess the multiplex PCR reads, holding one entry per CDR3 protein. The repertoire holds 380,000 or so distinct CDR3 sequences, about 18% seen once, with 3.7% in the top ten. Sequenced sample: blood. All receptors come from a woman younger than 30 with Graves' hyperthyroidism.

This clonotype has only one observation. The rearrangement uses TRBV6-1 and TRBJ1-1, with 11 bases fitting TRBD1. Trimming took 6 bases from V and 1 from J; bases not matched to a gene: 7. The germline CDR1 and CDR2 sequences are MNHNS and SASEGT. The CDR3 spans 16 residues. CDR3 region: CASSRDRGSGNTEAFF. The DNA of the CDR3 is TGTGCCAGCAGCCGGGACAGGGGGAGCGGGAACACTGAAGCTTTCTTT.

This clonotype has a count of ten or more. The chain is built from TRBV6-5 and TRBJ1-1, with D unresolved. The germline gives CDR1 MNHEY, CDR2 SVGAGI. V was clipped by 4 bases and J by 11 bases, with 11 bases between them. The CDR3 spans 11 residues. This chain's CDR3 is CASSLDSEAFF. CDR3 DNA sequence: TGTGCCAGCAGTTTGGATTCGGAGGCTTTCTTT.

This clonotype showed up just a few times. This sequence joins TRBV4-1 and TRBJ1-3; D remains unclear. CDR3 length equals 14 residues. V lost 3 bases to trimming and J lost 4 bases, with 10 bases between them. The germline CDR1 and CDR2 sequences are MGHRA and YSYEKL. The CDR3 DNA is TGCGCCAGCAGCCAGGAAGGTAGCGGAAACACCATATATTTT. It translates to CASSQEGSGNTIYF.

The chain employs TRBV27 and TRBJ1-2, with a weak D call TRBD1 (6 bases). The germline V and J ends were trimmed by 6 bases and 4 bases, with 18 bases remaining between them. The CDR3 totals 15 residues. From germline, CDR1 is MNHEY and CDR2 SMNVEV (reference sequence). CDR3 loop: CASSPTGKSRYGYTF. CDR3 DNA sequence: TGTGCCAGCAGCCCAACAGGGAAATCTCGCTATGGCTACACCTTC.

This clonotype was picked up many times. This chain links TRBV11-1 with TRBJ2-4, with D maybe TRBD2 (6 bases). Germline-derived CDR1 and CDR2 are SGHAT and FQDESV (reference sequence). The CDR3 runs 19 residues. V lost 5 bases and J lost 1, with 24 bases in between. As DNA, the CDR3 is TGTGCCAGCAGCACTTTCCGGGACTCAAGTTTATTGGCCAAAAACATTCAGTACTTC. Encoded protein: CASSTFRDSSLLAKNIQYF.